What follows are 23 T cell receptor beta chains derived from one specimen sequenced in a study of T cell changes during pregnancy in multiple sclerosis. Here immunoSEQ multiplex PCR was the method, and the copy in TCRdb shows in-frame clones only, minus some. Among approximately 89,000 clones listed, less than 95% were seen once. This sample comprised peripheral blood, obtained in the third trimester of pregnancy. These receptors all come from a female donor with multiple sclerosis, enrolled in a pregnancy study.

The chain employs TRBV9 and TRBJ2-3; no reliable D call. This CDR3 has 12 residues. Germline V lookup: CDR1 SGDLS, CDR2 YYNGEE. V was pared by 3 bases and J by 3 bases, with 5 bases between. The CDR3: CASSGQTDTQYF. CDR3 in DNA: TGTGCCAGCAGCGGGCAGACAGATACGCAGTATTTT. Drawing the rest from reference TRBV9 and TRBJ2-3, the complete variable domain is DSGVTQTPKHLITATGQRVTLRCSPRSGDLSVYWYQQSLDQGLQFLIQYYNGEERAKGNILERFSAQQFPDLHSELNLSSLELGDSALYFCASSGQTDTQYFGPGTRLTVL.

The chain's CDR3 is CASSPQLQGNYGYTF. CDR3 coding DNA: TGTGCCAGCTCACCTCAGTTACAGGGTAACTATGGCTACACCTTC. The gene calls are TRBV18 and TRBJ1-2, with D tentatively TRBD1 (6 bases). The CDR3 is 15 residues long. Trimming removed 3 bases at V and 1 base at J, with 12 bases between. Germline loops: CDR1 KGHSH, CDR2 LQKENI.

The gene calls are TRBV21-1 and TRBJ2-5; the table's D call TRBD1 went unverified against the DNA. TRBV21-1 is flagged as a pseudogene. The CDR3 spans 13 residues. The CDR3 region has the DNA TGTGCCAGCAGCGAAGACAGGATCGAGACCCAGTACTTC. It is translated as CASSEDRIETQYF.

This sequence joins TRBV4-1 and TRBJ1-1; D unresolved. Trimming removed 4 bases from V and 1 base from J, with 16 bases in between. This CDR3 comprises 16 residues. CDR1 is MGHRA, CDR2 YSYEKL, per germline. In DNA, the CDR3 is TGCGCCAGCAGCCCCCCTCCTTCAGAAACGAACACTGAAGCTTTCTTT. It specifies CASSPPPSETNTEAFF.

This clone has a single count. The chain couples TRBV6-1 to TRBJ1-2; no clear D. Germline assignment: CDR1 MNHNS and CDR2 SASEGT. Trimming took off 8 bases at V and 9 bases at J, with 19 bases between the two ends. This CDR3 is built from 13 residues. CDR3 loop: CASWALTSGRYTF. For the CDR3, the DNA is TGTGCCAGCTGGGCACTTACCTCTGGTCGCTACACCTTC.

This clone was found many times. The genes are TRBV7-6 and TRBJ2-2; 9 positions match TRBD2. CDR1 is SGHVS and CDR2 is FNYEAQ in the germline V gene. The V and J ends lost 1 base and 1 base, in that order; junction bases with no gene match: 1. The length of the CDR3 is 16 residues. The chain's CDR3 is CASSLVSGGNTGELFF. CDR3 sequence (DNA): TGTGCCAGCAGCTTAGTTAGCGGGGGGAACACCGGGGAGCTGTTTTTT. Supplemented by reference TRBV7-6 and TRBJ2-2, the full variable domain reads GAGVSQSPRYKVTKRGQDVALRCDPISGHVSLYWYRQALGQGPEFLTYFNYEAQQDKSGLPNDRFSAERPEGSISTLTIQRTEQRDSAMYRCASSLVSGGNTGELFFGEGSRLTVL.

The chain is built from TRBV25-1 and TRBJ1-1; D is uncertain. This CDR3 has 13 residues. Per germline, CDR1 MGHDK and CDR2 SYGVNS. Trimming stripped 3 bases from V and 7 bases from J, with 12 bases between. The CDR3 is CASSEVKTNEAFF. DNA of the CDR3: TGTGCCAGCAGTGAGGTCAAGACTAATGAAGCTTTCTTT.

The chain combines TRBV4-1 with TRBJ2-3; the match to TRBD2 covers 9 bases. CDR1 and CDR2 from the germline V gene are MGHRA and YSYEKL. With V trimmed by 2 bases and J by 4 bases, 7 bases remained unmatched. This CDR3 contains 16 residues. In DNA form, the CDR3 reads TGCGCCAGCAGCCAAACACCTAGCGGGGTCCCAGATACGCAGTATTTT. Its protein is CASSQTPSGVPDTQYF.

The CDR3 sequence: CASSLDSAYGYTF. Here the CDR3 DNA reads TGCGCCAGCAGCTTAGACAGCGCCTATGGCTACACCTTC. The J gene is TRBJ1-2, the V gene TRBV5-1, with D perhaps TRBD1 (5 bases). Per germline, CDR1 SGHRS and CDR2 YFSETQ. The V end was cut by 2 bases, the J end by 4 bases, with 9 bases between. CDR3 length: 13 residues.

V gene TRBV15 combines with J gene TRBJ1-1; 8 bases match TRBD1. The CDR3 runs to 19 residues. The V gene's germline CDR1 is LNHNV and CDR2 YYDKDF (reference sequence). The trim removed 0 bases at V and 1 base at J, leaving 13 bases unmatched. Here the CDR3 DNA reads TGTGCCACCAGCAGAGAAAGGGGGCAGGGGGCCAAGGCGAACACTGAAGCTTTCTTT. Translating gives CATSRERGQGAKANTEAFF.

The chain recombines TRBV7-6 with TRBJ2-6, with unresolved D. The CDR3 length is 16 residues. Germline V gene sequence: CDR1 SGHVS, CDR2 FNYEAQ. V lost 1 base, J lost 3 bases, and 10 bases lay in between. CDR3 coding DNA: TGTGCCAGCAGCTTAGGGCCTTTTCGTGGGGCCAACGTCCTGACTTTC. Translated: CASSLGPFRGANVLTF. The whole variable domain, remainder taken from reference TRBV7-6 and TRBJ2-6, is GAGVSQSPRYKVTKRGQDVALRCDPISGHVSLYWYRQALGQGPEFLTYFNYEAQQDKSGLPNDRFSAERPEGSISTLTIQRTEQRDSAMYRCASSLGPFRGANVLTFGAGSRLTVL.

The chain is built from TRBV27 and TRBJ2-7; 10 nucleotides agree with TRBD1. The CDR3 spans 17 residues. The junction had 17 bases not matched to a gene; V was cut back by 5 bases and J by 7 bases. Germline V gene sequence: CDR1 MNHEY, CDR2 SMNVEV (reference sequence). CDR3 protein: CASSHRPSGTGVREQYF. The CDR3 DNA is TGTGCCAGCAGTCATAGACCCTCGGGGACAGGGGTACGAGAGCAGTACTTC.

This clone was observed a few times. The chain links TRBV11-1 to TRBJ2-7, with 7 positions matching TRBD1. The CDR3 is made up of 13 amino acids. Germline V gene sequence: CDR1 SGHAT, CDR2 FQDESV (reference sequence). V lost 5 bases and J lost 6; bases outside the gene matches: 7. The CDR3 here is CASSQSQGTEQYF. Here the CDR3 DNA reads TGTGCCAGCAGCCAATCACAGGGGACCGAGCAGTACTTC. Drawing the rest from reference TRBV11-1 and TRBJ2-7, the complete variable domain is EAEVAQSPRYKITEKSQAVAFWCDPISGHATLYWYRQILGQGPELLVQFQDESVVDDSQLPKDRFSAERLKGVDSTLKIQPAELGDSAMYLCASSQSQGTEQYFGPGTRLTVT.

This clone showed up just a few times. V and J are TRBV27 and TRBJ2-2; D gene unclear. The CDR3 consists of 16 residues. The germline V gene has CDR1 MNHEY and CDR2 SMNVEV (reference sequence). The V end lost 2 bases, the J end lost 0 bases, and 10 bases lay between the germline ends. CDR3: CASSLDPAPNTGELFF. CDR3 in DNA: TGTGCCAGCAGTTTAGACCCAGCGCCGAACACCGGGGAGCTGTTTTTT.

The chain joins TRBV7-3 to TRBJ1-6; a possible D gene is TRBD1 (5 bases). The CDR3 spans 16 residues. V shed 5 bases and J shed 5 bases, with 16 bases lying between them. Per germline, CDR1 SGHTA and CDR2 FQGTGA. The CDR3 DNA reads TGTGCCAGCAGCGGTGGGGCGGATGTTAATAATTCACCCCTCCACTTT. Translated: CASSGGADVNNSPLHF.

V and J are TRBV14 and TRBJ2-2, with D tentatively TRBD2 (6 bases). The V end was cut by 4 bases, the J end by 5 bases, with 14 bases between. The CDR3 contains 15 residues. Germline CDR1 reads SGHDN; CDR2 reads FVKESK. CDR3 amino acids: CASSPPRAGTGELFF. The CDR3 DNA sequence: TGTGCCAGCAGCCCCCCGCGGGCGGGAACCGGGGAGCTGTTTTTT.

The gene calls are TRBV10-2 and TRBJ1-5; 7 nucleotides align to TRBD1. This CDR3 is built from 12 residues. The germline V gene encodes CDR1 WSHSY and CDR2 SAAADI. J lost 7 bases, V lost 3 bases, and 0 bases had no gene match. CDR3 loop: CASSDRGQPQHF. CDR3 coding DNA: TGCGCCAGCAGTGACAGGGGGCAGCCCCAGCATTTT.

This clone was recorded only once. This CDR3 is CSATTGDEQFF. As DNA, the CDR3 is TGCAGTGCCACGACAGGCGATGAGCAGTTCTTC. V usage is TRBV20-1 and J usage is TRBJ2-1; possibly TRBD1 for D (6 bases). Germline CDR1 and CDR2: DFQATT and SNEGSKA (reference sequence). V dropped 6 bases and J dropped 8 bases, with 11 bases sitting between them. This CDR3 is 11 amino acids long.

The chain combines TRBV7-9 with TRBJ1-2, with D perhaps matching TRBD1 (6 bases). This CDR3 has 14 amino acids. V was cut by 5 bases and J by 5 bases, with 15 bases left in between. Germline assignment: CDR1 SEHNR and CDR2 FQNEAQ (reference sequence). The CDR3 loop is CASSTGQMGYGYTF. Here the CDR3 DNA reads TGTGCCAGCAGCACCGGACAGATGGGATATGGCTACACCTTC.

The J gene is TRBJ1-2, the V gene TRBV19; 7 bases line up with TRBD1. The germline V gene encodes CDR1 LNHDA and CDR2 SQIVND (reference sequence). J was trimmed by 8 bases and V by 5 bases; bases with no gene match: 8. This CDR3 region has 13 residues. The CDR3 reads CASSPRGRRGYTF. The CDR3, as DNA: TGTGCCAGTAGTCCCAGGGGGAGGCGCGGCTACACCTTC.

The chain recombines TRBV14 with TRBJ2-5, with 9 bases fitting TRBD2. Unmatched junction bases numbered 8, after V lost 4 bases and J lost 5 bases. From germline, CDR1 is SGHDN and CDR2 FVKESK. The CDR3 is 15 residues long. In DNA form, the CDR3 reads TGTGCCAGCAGCCTCTCGGCTAGCGGGGCGGAGACCCAGTACTTC. The encoded protein is CASSLSASGAETQYF.

The genes are TRBV5-1 and TRBJ1-2; no definite D call. Germline CDR1 SGHRS, CDR2 YFSETQ. The V gene lost 7 bases and the J gene lost 4 bases, with 14 bases spanning the gap. This CDR3 spans 13 amino acids. CDR3 in amino acids: CASLGPGGYGYTF. The CDR3 bases are TGCGCCAGCTTAGGGCCAGGAGGCTATGGCTACACCTTC.

V is TRBV9 and J is TRBJ1-2; tentatively, D is TRBD1 (5 bases). This CDR3 has 14 residues. CDR1 and CDR2 (germline): SGDLS, YYNGEE. Trimming left V 0 bases short and J 8 bases short, with 14 bases between. CDR3 sequence reads: CASSVGTGPRGYTF. In DNA form, the CDR3 reads TGTGCCAGCAGCGTAGGAACAGGTCCTCGAGGCTACACCTTC.